This T cell receptor beta chain was found in a study of cytomegalovirus exposure and HLA in healthy donors. This clone was observed a few times. Its antigen is unknown. With 60 Vbeta and 13 Jbeta primers, the PCR was carried out. Data came from immunoSEQ multiplex PCR; TCRdb stores just in-frame clones and leaves some out. The sample lists over 70,000 clones; approximately 70% were seen once. This CDR3 comprises 15 residues. Trimming cost V 6 bases and J 4 bases; bases outside gene matches: 9. Germline-derived CDR1 and CDR2 are MNHEY and SVGAGI. Study outcomes and limitations: Later analysis suggested links between common viral pathogens and several top significant clusters. As immune exposure information, only CMV serostatus was available. A later analysis linked a missense variant in DCLRE1C to the trimming of TCR beta V and J genes.

The specimen was PBMCs. The source of this sequence is a woman between 45 and 60 years old in good health and CMV-seropositive. The chain links TRBV6-5 to TRBJ1-5; 7 bases are a match to TRBD1. CDR3 amino acids: CASSRDRAGNQPQHF. CDR3 DNA sequence: TGTGCCAGCAGCCGCGACAGGGCCGGAAATCAGCCCCAGCATTTT.